Listed below are T cell receptor beta chains from one sample, sequenced in a study of early T cells in non-severe SARS-CoV-2 infection. TCRdb processed the 5' RACE reads anew with MiXCR; each CDR3 protein has one entry. Found here are 70,000 to 80,000 distinct CDR3 sequences, about an eighth of them singletons; the top ten hold approximately 2.6%. Source: whole blood, taken at baseline. These receptors all come from an adult who was a healthcare worker with PCR-confirmed SARS-CoV-2 infection or an uninfected control (not recorded which). Both conserved end residues are part of each CDR3. A D gene is named only where the DNA matches it firmly. Size values are once, few and many counts, or a class for expanded clones, and some rows have none.

clone_size d_call j_call v_call cdr3_nt cdr3_aa
few . TRBJ1-1 TRBV29-1 TGCAGCGTCCTTGGACAGAGAAGGGGCTCTGAAGCTTTCTTT CSVLGQRRGSEAFF
. TRBD2 TRBJ2-3 TRBV28 TGTGCCAGCAGTTTAAGTTATTTGCAGACTAGCGGGGCCAAACTTTGGACAGATACGCAGTATTTT CASSLSYLQTSGAKLWTDTQYF
. . TRBJ2-5 TRBV2 TGTGCCAGCGGTTACGCGACCCAGTACTTC CASGYATQYF
. . TRBJ2-5 TRBV19 TGTGCCAGTAGGGCCCAGGGGGGGCCGGAGACCCAGTACTTC CASRAQGGPETQYF
. . TRBJ1-6 TRBV6-5 TGTGCCAGCAGGGCGGTGGGGGTTTCCTATAATTCACCCCTCCACTTT CASRAVGVSYNSPLHF
few TRBD1 TRBJ1-2 TRBV12-3/TRBV12-4 TGTGCCAGCAGCACCAGGGGGCGAAGCTATGGCTACACCTTC CASSTRGRSYGYTF
many . TRBJ2-3 TRBV18 TGTGCCAGCTCGTCGGCCTCCGGGCAAAGACAGCCGACAGATACGCAGTATTTT CASSSASGQRQPTDTQYF
. . TRBJ1-5 TRBV2 TGTGCCAGCTTACCTTCCAACGGGCCCCAGCATTTT CASLPSNGPQHF
. . TRBJ2-2 TRBV28 TGTGCCAGCAGTGCCGATGGGACCGGGGAGCTGTTTTTT CASSADGTGELFF
many . TRBJ2-3 TRBV3-1 TGTGCCAGCAGCCTAAGGGGCCAGCGGGGCACAGATACGCAGTATTTT CASSLRGQRGTDTQYF
few . TRBJ2-2 TRBV3-1 TGTGCCAGCAGCCAAGTGGGGGCCCTCTCGCCCGGGGAGCTGTTTTTT CASSQVGALSPGELFF
many TRBD2 TRBJ2-1 TRBV18 TGTGCCAGCTCACATACTAGCGGGGGGGCCTCAAGCTCCTACAATGAGCAGTTCTTC CASSHTSGGASSSYNEQFF
few TRBD2 TRBJ2-3 TRBV7-2 TGTGCCAGCAGCTCCGTCCCGGGACTAGGAGATACGCAGTATTTT CASSSVPGLGDTQYF
many . TRBJ2-1 TRBV20-1 TGCAGTGCTAGCCAGGAGAGGGTCAGCTCCTACAATGAGCAGTTCTTC CSASQERVSSYNEQFF
. . TRBJ2-7 TRBV10-3 TGTGCCATCAGTGATGGGGAACCCTACGAGCAGTACTTC CAISDGEPYEQYF
many . TRBJ1-3 TRBV29-1 TGCGGCGCGAGAGAGGGGTTAGCTGGAAACACCATATATTTT CGAREGLAGNTIYF
. . TRBJ2-5 TRBV5-6 TGTGCCAGCAGCCCTAGAGGGGGGAGGAGCCAAGAGACCCAGTACTTC CASSPRGGRSQETQYF
. TRBD1 TRBJ1-5 TRBV27 TGTGCCAGCAGTTTCGAGGGGGCCCGCAATCAGCCCCAGCATTTT CASSFEGARNQPQHF
. . TRBJ1-2 TRBV2 TGTGCCAGCAGTGAATGGCAGTCCTATGGCTACACCTTC CASSEWQSYGYTF
few . TRBJ1-5 TRBV6-5 TGTGCCAGCAGTTACTCCCGGGACTTCAATCAGCCCCAGCATTTT CASSYSRDFNQPQHF
many . TRBJ2-6 TRBV15 TGTGCCACCAGCGGCGATCCGTCTGGGGCCAACGTCCTGACTTTC CATSGDPSGANVLTF
few . TRBJ1-1 TRBV11-2 TGTGCCAGCAGCTTAAGGGAGTACACTGAAGCTTTCTTT CASSLREYTEAFF
few . TRBJ1-1 TRBV12-3/TRBV12-4 TGTGCCAGCAGACTATCTGGGGACGTTGAAGCTTTCTTT CASRLSGDVEAFF
. . TRBJ2-3 TRBV20-1 TGCAGTGCGGAGGGGACAGATACGCAGTATTTT CSAEGTDTQYF
. TRBD1 TRBJ2-7 TRBV19 TGTGCCAGTACCTACAGGGGGTGGAGGGAGCAGTACTTC CASTYRGWREQYF
. . TRBJ2-7 TRBV21-1 TGTGCCAGCAGCGTCTGGGGACCGAGCTCCTACGAGCAGTACTTC CASSVWGPSSYEQYF
many . TRBJ1-2 TRBV2 TGTGCCAGCAGTGGGGGCGGGTCGGGCTACACCTTC CASSGGGSGYTF
. . TRBJ1-2 TRBV29-1 TGCAGCGTTGGTCGAGAGGGCTATGGCTACACCTTC CSVGREGYGYTF
many . TRBJ2-2 TRBV29-1 TGCAGCGTCGTCCCAGGGGCCATTAACACCGGGGAGCTGTTTTTT CSVVPGAINTGELFF
. TRBD1 TRBJ2-2 TRBV12-3/TRBV12-4 TGTGCCAGCACCTGGGGACAGCACACCGGGGAGCTGTTTTTT CASTWGQHTGELFF
many . TRBJ2-7 TRBV6-5 TGTGCCACAGGAGGTGGGTCAGGGCGCGAGCAGTACTTC CATGGGSGREQYF
many . TRBJ2-5 TRBV7-2 TGTGCCAGCACCCCGTTCCCAGGGGAAGAGACCCAGTACTTC CASTPFPGEETQYF
many TRBD2 TRBJ2-5 TRBV11-2 TGTGCCAGCAGCTTTCGCATTGGGAGGGGAGTGGCATGGTCGGAGACCCAGTACTTC CASSFRIGRGVAWSETQYF
many TRBD1 TRBJ1-5 TRBV2 TGTGCCAGCAGTGAAGGTGGGACAGGCGCTTGGCCCCAGCATTTT CASSEGGTGAWPQHF
few TRBD1 TRBJ1-6 TRBV5-1 TGCGCCAGCAGCTTGGAGGGACAGAAAAATTCACCCCTCCACTTT CASSLEGQKNSPLHF
. TRBD1 TRBJ1-5 TRBV2 TGTGCCAGCAGTGAATGGGACAGTAACCAGCATTTT CASSEWDSNQHF
. . TRBJ2-2 TRBV21-1 TGTGCCAGCAGCAAGGGTGATAACAGGCCCGAGGGGATATTGACCGGGGAGCTGTTTTTT CASSKGDNRPEGILTGELFF
many . TRBJ2-2 TRBV5-6 TGTGCCAGCAGCCGGGACACCTTCACCGGGGAGCTGTTTTTT CASSRDTFTGELFF
many . TRBJ2-1 TRBV7-2 TGTGCCAGCAGCTCCGTAGCGAGGATCAATGAGCAGTTCTTC CASSSVARINEQFF
many TRBD1 TRBJ1-1 TRBV6-5 TGTGCCAGCAGTCGGGACAGGGTCGGTCGGGCTTTCTTT CASSRDRVGRAFF
few . TRBJ2-7 TRBV6-5 TGTGCCAGCAGGTCCAGTTCCTACGAGCAGTACTTC CASRSSSYEQYF
few TRBD2 TRBJ2-1 TRBV9 TGTGCCAGCAGCGTAGGGGGGACTAGCTACAATGAGCAGTTCTTC CASSVGGTSYNEQFF
many . TRBJ2-7 TRBV4-1 TGCGCCAGCAGCTACAGGGTAAGCCGCGAGCAGTACTTC CASSYRVSREQYF
. . TRBJ1-6 TRBV6-5 TGTGCCAGCAGTTACTCGGAGGGCAGGAGCTCCTATAATTCACCCCTCCACTTT CASSYSEGRSSYNSPLHF
. . TRBJ1-2 TRBV10-2 TGCGCCAGCAGTGAAGCGGAAGATGGCTACACCTTC CASSEAEDGYTF
. . TRBJ1-5 TRBV29-1 TGCAGCGTTTGGGGGGGAGGCAATCAGCCCCAGCATTTT CSVWGGGNQPQHF